Following are 13 T cell receptor beta chains from one sample sequenced in a study of blood T cell repertoires in COVID-19. Assay used: immunoSEQ multiplex PCR; TCRdb lists only in-frame clones, some missing. The sample gives 60,000 to 75,000 clones, approximately 86% of which show up once; around 13% is in the top ten. Sequencing was done on a sample of peripheral blood. Receptors originate from an older woman with acute or convalescent COVID-19.

This rearrangement joins TRBV29-1 to TRBJ1-4; maybe TRBD1 (5 bases). V was clipped by 4 bases and J by 8 bases, with 14 bases between them. The CDR3 totals 13 residues. Germline-derived CDR1 and CDR2 are SQVTM and ANQGSEA. DNA of the CDR3: TGCAGCGTTGGGACACTCATGGACGAAAAACTGTTTTTT. Its protein product is CSVGTLMDEKLFF.

Comments on this clone: One end of the junction varies from germline; a read error may be responsible. The gene calls are TRBV4-2 and TRBJ2-3, with D unclear. The germline gives CDR1 LGHNA, CDR2 YNFKEQ. The CDR3 runs 13 residues. This chain's CDR3 is CASSQDETDMQYF. The CDR3 DNA reads TGTGCCAGCAGCCAAGATGAAACAGATATGCAGTATTTT.

The chain is built from TRBV11-2 and TRBJ2-7, with 7 bases fitting TRBD2. Losses at the gene ends were 0 bases for V and 3 bases for J; bases not matched to a gene: 5. This CDR3 is built from 15 residues. Germline-derived CDR1 and CDR2 are SGHAT and FQNNGV. In nucleotides, the CDR3 is TGTGCCAGCAGCTTAGACAGTGGACTAGACTACGAGCAGTACTTC. This translates into CASSLDSGLDYEQYF.

The V call is TRBV5-1, the J call TRBJ2-7; TRBD2 matches at 8 bases. The CDR3 runs to 17 residues. The V and J ends lost 1 base and 2 bases, in that order; junction bases with no gene match: 11. Germline values: CDR1 SGHRS, CDR2 YFSETQ. CDR3 bases: TGCGCCAGCAGCTTGAGTGGTAGCGGGGAACCGGCCTACGAGCAGTACTTC. As protein: CASSLSGSGEPAYEQYF.

This clone was picked up a small number of times. This rearrangement joins TRBV7-8 to TRBJ1-1; maybe TRBD1 (5 bases). V lost 1 base and J 0 bases, leaving 15 bases between the germline ends. Germline CDR1 reads SGHVS; CDR2 reads FQNEAQ. This CDR3 contains 17 residues. The CDR3 loop is CASSLGDRRGMNTEAFF. The CDR3 bases are TGTGCCAGCAGCTTAGGCGACCGAAGGGGAATGAACACTGAAGCTTTCTTT. Full variable domain (outside the CDR3, taken from reference TRBV7-8 and TRBJ1-1): GAGVSQSPRYKVAKRGQDVALRCDPISGHVSLFWYQQALGQGPEFLTYFQNEAQLDKSGLPSDRFFAERPEGSVSTLKIQRTQQEDSAVYLCASSLGDRRGMNTEAFFGQGTRLTVV.

The chain has TRBV9 and TRBJ2-5; 8 bases align to TRBD2. Trimming at V came to 0 bases and at J to 1 base, leaving 8 bases not matched to a gene. The CDR3 loop spans 17 amino acids. Per the germline V gene, CDR1 is SGDLS and CDR2 is YYNGEE. The chain's CDR3 is CASSVGGSGAFQETQYF. The CDR3 nucleotides read TGTGCCAGCAGCGTAGGGGGTAGCGGGGCGTTCCAAGAGACCCAGTACTTC.

The V call is TRBV18, the J call TRBJ1-1; no reliable D call. Trimming removed 5 bases at V and 1 base at J, with 11 bases between. The CDR3 length is 14 residues. Germline V gene data show CDR1 as KGHSH and CDR2 as LQKENI. The CDR3 DNA is TGTGCCAGCTCAGGGAGCTCTCGGAACACTGAAGCTTTCTTT. The encoded protein is CASSGSSRNTEAFF.

The chain combines TRBV19 with TRBJ1-4; D unclear. Per the germline V gene, CDR1 is LNHDA and CDR2 is SQIVND (reference sequence). CDR3 length: 14 residues. Between the trimmed V and J ends, which lost 5 bases and 8 bases, there was a span of 15 bases. The CDR3 DNA sequence: TGTGCCAGTAGTTGGTCCACCACGGAGGAAAAACTGTTTTTT. Its translation: CASSWSTTEEKLFF.

The gene calls are TRBV7-3 and TRBJ2-3; D perhaps matches TRBD2 (6 bases). Germline V gene sequence: CDR1 SGHTA, CDR2 FQGTGA. Trimming took 6 bases from V and 2 from J, leaving 9 bases between them. This CDR3 contains 13 residues. CDR3 amino acids: CASRRGPTDTQYF. Written as DNA, the CDR3 is TGTGCCAGCAGGCGGGGCCCCACAGATACGCAGTATTTT. Full variable domain (outside the CDR3, taken from reference TRBV7-3 and TRBJ2-3): GAGVSQTPSNKVTEKGKYVELRCDPISGHTALYWYRQSLGQGPEFLIYFQGTGAADDSGLPNDRFFAVRPEGSVSTLKIQRTERGDSAVYLCASRRGPTDTQYFGPGTRLTVL.

This chain links TRBV9 with TRBJ1-1, with D unclear. The CDR3 runs to 14 residues. V shed 4 bases and J shed 4 bases, with 14 bases lying between them. Germline lookup yields CDR1 SGDLS and CDR2 YYNGEE. The CDR3 protein is CASSSSRVGTEAFF. CDR3 DNA: TGTGCCAGCAGCTCCTCCCGGGTAGGCACTGAAGCTTTCTTT.

The V gene is TRBV30, the J gene TRBJ1-6; D unresolved. CDR1 is GTSNPN, CDR2 SVGIG, per germline (reference sequence). Trimming took off 7 bases at V and 7 bases at J, with 14 bases between the two ends. CDR3 size: 13 residues. The CDR3: CALGRVENSPLHF. CDR3 nucleotide sequence: TGTGCCTTGGGGAGGGTGGAAAATTCACCCCTCCACTTT.

The chain employs TRBV7-2 and TRBJ2-7; TRBD1 agrees at 7 bases. Looked up from germline, CDR1 is SGHTA and CDR2 is FQGNSA. J was trimmed by 4 bases and V by 2 bases; bases with no gene match: 5. This CDR3 contains 14 residues. The CDR3 DNA is TGTGCCAGCAGCTTAAACAGGGGCCCTTACGAGCAGTACTTC. Translation gives CASSLNRGPYEQYF. Full variable domain (outside the CDR3, taken from reference TRBV7-2 and TRBJ2-7): GAGVSQSPSNKVTEKGKDVELRCDPISGHTALYWYRQSLGQGLEFLIYFQGNSAPDKSGLPSDRFSAERTGGSVSTLTIQRTQQEDSAVYLCASSLNRGPYEQYFGPGTRLTVT.

The rearrangement uses TRBV5-1 and TRBJ1-5; 8 nucleotides agree with TRBD1. V dropped 0 bases and J dropped 0; count of bases not matched to a gene: 11. The CDR3 has 19 amino acids. The V gene's germline CDR1 is SGHRS and CDR2 YFSETQ. The CDR3 DNA is TGCGCCAGCAGCTTGGTTGCCAGGGGGCCAGAATATAGCAATCAGCCCCAGCATTTT. Translating gives CASSLVARGPEYSNQPQHF.